This T cell receptor (beta chain) is drawn from a study of Tregs in tolerant kidney transplant recipients (dated 2019 in TCRdb). At the level of the whole study: The study used TCRbeta sequencing to identify donor-specific regulatory T cells before combined kidney and bone marrow transplantation, then tracked those cells after transplant. Several methods of expanding Tregs specific for an allogeneic donor were compared by TCRbeta repertoire sequencing in a few healthy controls.

Of note for this clone: Its antigen is currently not known. Base qualities were left out, and no much larger clone turns up one base away.

Thawed PBMCs were FACS-sorted into unstimulated Tregs (CD4+CD25+CD127-), CD4+ non-Tregs (CD4+CD25-), CD4 cells and CD8 cells. Healthy control blood was obtained either as purchased buffy coats or from healthy volunteers. Healthy control blood was separated into PBMCs by Ficoll density gradient and cryopreserved, and patient PBMCs were collected both before and after transplant. On the study overall, not on this receptor specifically: Although technical replication error seemed to be minimal, the question of biological reproducibility was not addressed directly. The most biologically relevant and donor-specific TCRbeta repertoire appeared to be identified by expanding Tregs with activated donor B cells. The study was constrained by small patient numbers, and validation of the findings is required in larger populations and under other immunosuppression protocols.

The V end loses 4 bases and the J end loses 7 bases, and a stretch of 7 bases separates them. CDR3 length: 12 amino acids, cysteine to phenylalanine. Of the read, only the CDR3 DNA is kept; its 36 bases are in frame from base 1. For CDR1 and CDR2, the germline V gene (reference sequence) lists SEHNR and FQNEAQ. For TCRbeta CDR3 sequencing, genomic DNA from the sorted cells was extracted using the QIAGEN DNeasy Blood and Tissue Kit. High-throughput TCRbeta CDR3 sequencing, which included PCR amplification with bias correction and internal controls, was done commercially through immunoSEQ. On the study's bioinformatics: Unique productive TCRbeta sequences were defined by CDR3 nucleotide sequence when primers matched and otherwise by CDR3 amino acid sequence together with Vbeta and Jbeta genes. To correct for sorting error, sequences found in more than one sorted population at a frequency ratio of 2:1 or less were discarded, and the remaining shared sequences were assigned to the population with the higher frequency. A sequence counted as donor-reactive if, in CFSE-low cells, the sequence had a frequency of at least 0.01% and was expanded at least 5-fold compared with unstimulated cells. Repertoire divergence was quantified by Jensen-Shannon divergence using the top 100 TCRbeta sequences ranked by frequency. For any sample with multiple sequencing runs, sorting error was corrected in each run separately before the runs were pooled. TCRdb provides this immuneACCESS table in a form limited to in-frame rearrangements. Some clones are lacking; in checked studies, under half of them reflect an unresolved V gene, and why the rest are absent is not known. V, J and clone size reflect that table, while D and trimming were determined from the DNA. In all, the sample holds some 90,000 clones, and around 90% of those were seen once. Together, the top ten hold over 3.5% of the sample.

The sample was CD8+ T cells from blood. The source of this sequence is a human donor in good health. This chain joins TRBV7-9 to TRBJ1-4; no D gene can be assigned with confidence. The nucleotide sequence reads TGTGCCAGCAGCTCTAGGGTTGAAAAACTGTTTTTT. This codes for CASSSRVEKLFF.